The 7 T cell receptor beta chains reported below all come from one sample, sequenced in a study of regulatory T cells in long-lasting Graves disease. The time point was: newly diagnosed GD, antithyroid drugs for less than 3 months. The TCR library was made from RNA extracted from PBMCs. Investigators prepared the TCR beta libraries by applying iRepertoire HTBI primers and Arm-PCR of CDR3 regions. MiXCR, applied by TCRdb to the multiplex PCR reads, yields one record per CDR3 protein. In the table there are 350,000 to 400,000 distinct CDR3 sequences, around a sixth of which are singletons. The source was peripheral blood mononuclear cells (PBMCs), collected at new diagnosis, from a patient treated with antithyroid drugs. The receptors stem from a female donor with Graves disease.

This clonotype was seen only a few times. This chain joins TRBV20-1 and TRBJ1-5, with D possibly being TRBD1 (6 bases). The germline CDR1 and CDR2 sequences are DFQATT and SNEGSKA (reference sequence). Trimming took 6 bases from V and 3 from J, leaving 21 bases between them. The CDR3 totals 16 residues. The CDR3 DNA reads TGCAGTGCCCATAGGGGGGGGCAGGGAGCCAATCAGCCCCAGCATTTT. This gives the protein CSAHRGGQGANQPQHF.

This clonotype was seen repeatedly, ten times or more. V is TRBV6-1 and J is TRBJ2-7; D possibly corresponds to TRBD2 (6 bases). Germline V gives CDR1 MNHNS, CDR2 SASEGT. The CDR3 covers 12 residues. The V and J ends lost 8 bases and 2 bases respectively, with 10 bases between them. This CDR3 reads CASEGLPYEQYF. DNA of the CDR3: TGTGCCAGCGAGGGACTTCCCTACGAGCAGTACTTC.

In this sample, this clonotype turned up a few times. The gene calls are TRBV25-1 and TRBJ1-2; 10 bases fit TRBD1. The CDR3 length is 13 residues. The germline V gene encodes CDR1 MGHDK and CDR2 SYGVNS. With 3 bases clipped from V and 7 bases from J, the junction kept 2 bases outside the gene matches. CDR3 region: CASSDWTGGGYTF. CDR3 DNA: TGTGCCAGCAGTGATTGGACAGGGGGTGGCTACACCTTC.

The chain has TRBV4-1 and TRBJ2-4; D unresolved. Trimming removed 4 bases from V and 0 bases from J, with 10 bases in between. CDR1 and CDR2 from the germline V gene are MGHRA and YSYEKL. The CDR3 sequence is 15 residues long. CDR3: CASSLADLAKNIQYF. The CDR3 DNA follows: TGCGCCAGCAGCCTCGCGGACCTAGCCAAAAACATTCAGTACTTC.

V is TRBV7-9 and J is TRBJ2-2; no definite D call. V lost 5 bases and J 5 bases, leaving 24 bases between the germline ends. Germline CDR1 is SEHNR and CDR2 is FQNEAQ (reference sequence). The CDR3 has 18 amino acids. The CDR3 sequence: CASSPPFRTKKGTGELFF. DNA for the CDR3: TGTGCCAGCAGCCCTCCGTTTAGGACGAAAAAAGGGACCGGGGAGCTGTTTTTT.

The rearrangement links TRBV7-9 to TRBJ1-4; D not certain. Germline lookup yields CDR1 SEHNR and CDR2 FQNEAQ (reference sequence). The V end was cut by 3 bases, the J end by 9 bases, with 8 bases between. The CDR3 sequence is 12 residues long. CDR3 in amino acids: CASSFDDKKLFF. Written as DNA, the CDR3 is TGTGCCAGCAGCTTCGATGACAAAAAACTGTTTTTT.

This clonotype was found many times. The rearrangement uses TRBV15 and TRBJ2-1; 11 nucleotides agree with TRBD1. The CDR3 length is 14 residues. The V and J ends lost 3 bases and 8 bases, in that order; junction bases with no gene match: 3. Germline CDR1 and CDR2: LNHNV and YYDKDF (reference sequence). CDR3 DNA: TGTGCCACCAGCAGGGACAGGGGGCATGATGAGCAGTTCTTC. This sequence encodes CATSRDRGHDEQFF.